The 17 T cell receptor beta chains given below trace back to one sample, sequenced in a study of T cells in tumors after PD-1 blockade. Assay used: immunoSEQ multiplex PCR; TCRdb lists only in-frame clones, some missing. Seen here are about 4,200 clones, 65% to 80% observed once, and the top ten hold 7.5%. Time point meaning: first of two pre-therapy site-matched biopsies around 2 months apart. The sequencing here drew on tumor tissue, taken before anti-PD-1 treatment. The receptors originated from a human donor with basal cell carcinoma.

V is TRBV10-2 and J is TRBJ2-7; 10 positions match TRBD2. CDR1 is WSHSY and CDR2 is SAAADI in the germline V gene. Trimming at V came to 3 bases and at J to 1 base, leaving 0 bases not matched to a gene. The CDR3 loop spans 14 amino acids. DNA for the CDR3: TGCGCCAGCAGTGAAGCGGGGGGGTCCTACGAGCAGTACTTC. It codes for CASSEAGGSYEQYF.

This clone ranks as large. The rearrangement joins TRBV7-9 to TRBJ1-1; tentative D call: TRBD1 (5 bases). CDR3 length equals 13 residues. The germline V gene has CDR1 SEHNR and CDR2 FQNEAQ (reference sequence). Trimming shortened V by 7 bases and J by 0 bases, and 9 bases separated the two germline ends. The CDR3 DNA follows: TGTGCCAGCATCTGGGGGGTGAACACTGAAGCTTTCTTT. This sequence encodes CASIWGVNTEAFF.

The rearrangement uses TRBV7-9 and TRBJ2-1; D is perhaps TRBD1 (5 bases). Germline values: CDR1 SEHNR, CDR2 FQNEAQ (reference sequence). V lost 8 bases, J lost 0 bases, and 17 bases lay in between. The CDR3 has 16 residues. CDR3 DNA sequence: TGTGCCAGCTGCCCCCTTTTAGGGGACTCCTACAATGAGCAGTTCTTC. This translates into CASCPLLGDSYNEQFF. Variable domain in full (rest from reference TRBV7-9 and TRBJ2-1): DTGVSQNPRHKITKRGQNVTFRCDPISEHNRLYWYRQTLGQGPEFLTYFQNEAQLEKSRLLSDRFSAERPKGSFSTLEIQRTEQGDSAMYLCASCPLLGDSYNEQFFGPGTRLTVL.

This chain uses TRBV5-1 with TRBJ2-1; D may match TRBD1 or TRBD2 (6 bases each). V gave up 4 bases and J gave up 9 bases, with 17 bases separating them. Germline-derived CDR1 and CDR2 are SGHRS and YFSETQ. The CDR3 spans 14 residues. CDR3 sequence reads: CASSMGPGAGEQFF. The CDR3 DNA reads TGCGCCAGCAGCATGGGCCCGGGGGCAGGTGAGCAGTTCTTC.

The chain employs TRBV3-1 (or the pseudogene TRBV3-2) and TRBJ1-2; no firm D call. The CDR3 is 13 residues long. Trimming took off 0 bases at V and 6 bases at J, with 8 bases between the two ends. The V gene's germline CDR1 is LGHDT and CDR2 YNNKEL (reference sequence). DNA for the CDR3: TGTGCCAGCAGCCAAGAAAGAGGGAATGGCTACACCTTC. It translates to CASSQERGNGYTF.

The chain carries TRBV2 and TRBJ2-2; TRBD2 matches at 10 bases. The J segment lost 7 bases and the V segment lost 4 bases, leaving 3 bases of the junction unmatched. Germline lookup yields CDR1 SNHLY and CDR2 FYNNEI. This CDR3 contains 14 residues. The DNA for the CDR3 is TGTGCCAGCAGTGGGGGGACTAGCGTCGGGGAGCTGTTTTTT. Protein product: CASSGGTSVGELFF.

In its sample, this clone was seen once. The rearrangement links TRBV5-1 to TRBJ1-1; D possibly corresponds to TRBD1 (5 bases). V lost 4 bases, J lost 9 bases, and 13 bases lay in between. The CDR3 has 12 amino acids. Germline-derived CDR1 and CDR2 are SGHRS and YFSETQ. The CDR3 nucleotides read TGCGCCAGCAGCGGGGAGGGGCAGCAAGCTTTCTTT. As protein: CASSGEGQQAFF.

The chain uses TRBV7-2 and TRBJ1-4, with TRBD1 matching 7 bases. Germline assignment: CDR1 SGHTA and CDR2 FQGNSA. The CDR3 extends over 15 amino acids. Trimming took 5 bases from V and 9 from J; bases not matched to a gene: 12. Here the CDR3 reads CASSPSGGKEKKLFF. The CDR3 nucleotides are TGTGCCAGCAGCCCGTCAGGGGGTAAAGAGAAAAAACTGTTTTTT.

V is TRBV27 and J is TRBJ2-2; TRBD1 might be the D (6 bases). V was shortened by 6 bases and J by 2 bases, with 7 bases between the two germline ends. The germline CDR1 and CDR2 sequences are MNHEY and SMNVEV (reference sequence). This CDR3 comprises 13 residues. CDR3 residues: CASRDSNTGELFF. The CDR3 nucleotides read TGTGCCAGCAGGGACAGTAACACCGGGGAGCTGTTTTTT.

The genes are TRBV5-4 and TRBJ2-3, with D perhaps matching TRBD2 (7 bases). Trimming removed 0 bases at V and 0 bases at J, with 11 bases between. The CDR3 runs 16 residues. CDR1 is SGHNT and CDR2 is YYREEE in the germline V gene (reference sequence). This CDR3 is CASSLDRGASTDTQYF. The CDR3 coding sequence is TGTGCCAGCAGCTTGGACCGGGGGGCCAGCACAGATACGCAGTATTTT.

The rearrangement links TRBV13 to TRBJ2-2, with 8 bases matching TRBD1. CDR1 is PRHDT and CDR2 is FYEKMQ in the germline V gene (reference sequence). The V and J ends lost 4 bases and 2 bases, in that order; junction bases with no gene match: 12. The length of the CDR3 is 18 residues. The chain's CDR3 is CASSSVTSDRVNTGELFF. The CDR3 region has the DNA TGTGCCAGCAGCTCCGTAACCTCGGACAGGGTTAACACCGGGGAGCTGTTTTTT.

The J gene is TRBJ2-1, the V gene TRBV2; the D gene is possibly TRBD2 (6 bases). This CDR3 comprises 15 residues. In germline, CDR1 is SNHLY, CDR2 FYNNEI. V dropped 3 bases and J dropped 7 bases, with 16 bases sitting between them. Here the CDR3 reads CASSDGSLKLNEQFF. The CDR3, as DNA: TGTGCCAGCAGTGACGGGAGTCTCAAGTTGAATGAGCAGTTCTTC.

This chain links TRBV6-5 with TRBJ2-3; weak D call: TRBD2 (6 bases). The CDR3 extends over 15 amino acids. Trimming shortened V by 0 bases and J by 2 bases, and 9 bases separated the two germline ends. Germline CDR1 reads MNHEY; CDR2 reads SVGAGI. The CDR3 sequence is CASSYSGGATDTQYF. In nucleotides, the CDR3 is TGTGCCAGCAGTTACTCGGGCGGGGCCACAGATACGCAGTATTTT.

The gene calls are TRBV29-1 and TRBJ2-4, with 9 bases identical to TRBD1. This CDR3 spans 12 amino acids. V shed 7 bases and J 8 bases; nucleotides not matched to a gene: 6. The germline CDR1 and CDR2 sequences are SQVTM and ANQGSEA. The CDR3 region is CSASGTGHIQYF. The CDR3, as DNA: TGCAGCGCATCCGGGACAGGGCACATTCAGTACTTC.

The chain couples TRBV4-1 to TRBJ2-6; weak D call: TRBD1 (5 bases). V gave up 2 bases and J gave up 0 bases, with 11 bases separating them. The CDR3 has 17 residues. Germline assignment: CDR1 MGHRA and CDR2 YSYEKL. The CDR3 DNA sequence: TGCGCCAGCAGCCAACAGGGCTCTCTCTCTGGGGCCAACGTCCTGACTTTC. It is translated as CASSQQGSLSGANVLTF.

This rearrangement joins TRBV6-1 to TRBJ1-5; TRBD1 agrees at 7 bases. J lost 6 bases, V lost 1 base, and 6 bases had no gene match. Germline V CDR1 and CDR2: MNHNS, SASEGT. This CDR3 has 15 residues. This CDR3 reads CASSEGQGVVQPQHF. The CDR3 coding sequence is TGTGCCAGCAGTGAAGGACAGGGAGTTGTTCAGCCCCAGCATTTT.

The chain combines TRBV28 with TRBJ1-2; D gene ambiguous. Per the germline V gene, CDR1 is MDHEN and CDR2 is SYDVKM. V was trimmed by 6 bases and J by 8 bases, leaving 22 bases between them. This CDR3 is built from 15 residues. The CDR3 protein is CASSPPGPRGRGYTF. The CDR3 nucleotides are TGTGCCAGCAGCCCCCCTGGGCCCCGGGGTCGCGGCTACACCTTC.